The 22 T cell receptor beta chains below were found in one sample sequenced in a study of T cell repertoires in cytomegalovirus infection. TCRdb fed the reads into MiXCR, producing one record per CDR3 protein. The table has about 85,000 distinct CDR3 sequences, about 45% seen once. Their antigens are not known. This specimen consisted of CD8+ T cells from cultured PBMCs, obtained from culture after CMV antigen stimulation. Receptors were obtained from a human donor in good health (CMV status not recorded). Some clones in this sample may be carry-over from other donors' samples.

This clonotype was counted between two and nine times. The chain combines TRBV12-3 or TRBV12-4 with TRBJ1-2; 8 nucleotides align to TRBD1. The junction had 7 bases not matched to a gene; V was cut back by 3 bases and J by 7 bases. This CDR3 comprises 14 residues. In DNA form, the CDR3 reads TGTGCCAGCAGTTTGGCAGGGGGCGGTGGTGGCTACACCTTC. Its protein is CASSLAGGGGGYTF.

This clonotype was seen more than once but under ten times. V and J are TRBV7-6 and TRBJ2-7; the D gene could be TRBD1 or TRBD2 (6 bases each). The CDR3 consists of 20 residues. The V and J ends lost 3 bases and 0 bases respectively, with 27 bases between them. The germline gives CDR1 SGHVS, CDR2 FNYEAQ. Here the CDR3 DNA reads TGTGCCAGCAGCTTCCCCACGGGGGCGGTAGGAAAACCGAGCTCCTACGAGCAGTACTTC. Amino acids: CASSFPTGAVGKPSSYEQYF.

This rearrangement joins TRBV7-2 to TRBJ2-3; D is possibly TRBD1 (5 bases). The CDR3 has 12 residues. Germline V gene data show CDR1 as SGHTA and CDR2 as FQGNSA. V was cut by 7 bases and J by 2 bases, with 7 bases left in between. For the CDR3, the DNA is TGTGCCAGCACGACAGCCACAGATACGCAGTATTTT. It codes for CASTTATDTQYF.

This clonotype has only a few counts. The gene calls are TRBV12-5 and TRBJ2-7; the D gene is possibly TRBD2 (6 bases). Germline-derived CDR1 and CDR2 are LGHNT and FRNRAP. V lost 6 bases and J lost 0, with 15 bases in between. The CDR3 contains 15 residues. The CDR3 protein is CASGLGTSSSYEQYF. The CDR3 DNA reads TGTGCTAGTGGCCTCGGGACTTCTAGCTCCTACGAGCAGTACTTC. Together with reference TRBV12-5 and TRBJ2-7, the CDR3 gives the full variable domain: DARVTQTPRHKVTEMGQEVTMRCQPILGHNTVFWYRQTMMQGLELLAYFRNRAPLDDSGMPKDRFSAEMPDATLATLKIQPSEPRDSAVYFCASGLGTSSSYEQYFGPGTRLTVT.

The chain joins TRBV27 to TRBJ2-7, with D maybe TRBD2 (5 bases). CDR1 and CDR2 from the germline V gene are MNHEY and SMNVEV (reference sequence). This CDR3 is 14 amino acids long. The V end lost 6 bases, the J end lost 2 bases, and 14 bases lay between the germline ends. The CDR3 DNA follows: TGTGCCAGCAGGCGTGGGAGCCAACCCTACGAGCAGTACTTC. Its protein product is CASRRGSQPYEQYF.

This clonotype appeared once. V is TRBV11-1 and J is TRBJ1-1; tentative D call: TRBD1 (5 bases). V shed 1 base and J shed 8 bases, with 23 bases lying between them. The length of the CDR3 is 17 residues. The germline CDR1 and CDR2 sequences are SGHAT and FQDESV (reference sequence). The CDR3 protein is CASSLVTETAVVEEAFF. CDR3 bases: TGTGCCAGCAGCTTAGTAACCGAGACAGCCGTCGTTGAAGAAGCTTTCTTT. The full variable domain, completed using reference TRBV11-1 and TRBJ1-1, is EAEVAQSPRYKITEKSQAVAFWCDPISGHATLYWYRQILGQGPELLVQFQDESVVDDSQLPKDRFSAERLKGVDSTLKIQPAELGDSAMYLCASSLVTETAVVEEAFFGQGTRLTVV.

The V and J genes are TRBV7-4 and TRBJ1-5; the D gene is possibly TRBD1 (5 bases). Germline V gives CDR1 SGHVT, CDR2 SQSDAQ. This CDR3 is 14 amino acids long. V dropped 5 bases and J dropped 5 bases, with 13 bases sitting between them. CDR3 coding DNA: TGTGCCAGCAGCGGGCGGGACGGTGATCAGCCCCAGCATTTT. This codes for CASSGRDGDQPQHF.

The chain recombines TRBV11-2 with TRBJ2-7, with a weak D call TRBD2 (6 bases). Trimming removed 3 bases at V and 6 bases at J, with 9 bases between. Germline assignment: CDR1 SGHAT and CDR2 FQNNGV. This CDR3 is 12 amino acids long. Here the CDR3 reads CASSLGDSEQYF. The CDR3, as DNA: TGTGCCAGCAGCTTGGGGGACTCCGAGCAGTACTTC.

The chain couples TRBV7-9 to TRBJ2-1, with D unresolved. V was trimmed by 5 bases and J by 4 bases, leaving 18 bases between them. Germline V gene sequence: CDR1 SEHNR, CDR2 FQNEAQ (reference sequence). The CDR3 covers 16 residues. The CDR3 sequence: CASSPPAVGLYNEQFF. The CDR3 DNA reads as TGTGCCAGCAGCCCCCCAGCTGTAGGCTTATACAATGAGCAGTTCTTC.

J is TRBJ1-2 and V is TRBV7-9; TRBD1 matches 12 bases. J gave up 0 bases and V 5 bases, and 10 bases lay outside the gene matches. CDR1 and CDR2 from the germline V gene are SEHNR and FQNEAQ (reference sequence). The CDR3 is 18 residues long. This CDR3 is CASSPLEGQGASNYGYTF. The CDR3 nucleotides read TGTGCCAGCAGCCCCCTTGAGGGACAGGGGGCTTCTAACTATGGCTACACCTTC.

This clonotype was picked up many times. This chain connects TRBV7-8 to TRBJ2-3; D possibly corresponds to TRBD2 (6 bases). Between the trimmed V and J ends, which lost 1 base and 0 bases, there was a span of 8 bases. The CDR3 is 15 residues long. Per the germline V gene, CDR1 is SGHVS and CDR2 is FQNEAQ. The DNA for the CDR3 is TGTGCCAGCAGCTTAGTGGAGGGAAGCACAGATACGCAGTATTTT. It translates to CASSLVEGSTDTQYF.

The J gene is TRBJ1-2, the V gene TRBV7-9, with D perhaps TRBD1 (5 bases). This CDR3 has 15 residues. V shed 5 bases and J shed 4 bases, with 17 bases lying between them. The germline CDR1 and CDR2 sequences are SEHNR and FQNEAQ (reference sequence). CDR3 residues: CASSPSGAELYGYTF. The CDR3 DNA follows: TGTGCCAGCAGCCCCTCCGGGGCAGAGCTCTATGGCTACACCTTC.

This clonotype appeared a single time. In DNA form, the CDR3 reads TGTGCCAGCAGCTTCGGCCCGGGTGAAGCTTTCTTT. The encoded protein is CASSFGPGEAFF. V gene TRBV11-2 combines with J gene TRBJ1-1, with no clear D. The CDR3 extends over 12 amino acids. In germline, CDR1 is SGHAT, CDR2 FQNNGV. V lost 3 bases and J lost 7, with 9 bases in between.

The V call is TRBV6-1, the J call TRBJ2-1, with TRBD1 matching 9 bases. Trimming at V came to 6 bases and at J to 4 bases, leaving 7 bases not matched to a gene. CDR3 length equals 15 residues. Germline-derived CDR1 and CDR2 are MNHNS and SASEGT. CDR3 loop: CASRGGTGLYNEQFF. Here the CDR3 DNA reads TGTGCCAGCAGGGGTGGGACAGGGTTGTACAATGAGCAGTTCTTC.

This clonotype showed up just a few times. The chain recombines TRBV6-5 with TRBJ2-7, with D perhaps TRBD1 or TRBD2 (5 bases each). The CDR3 is made up of 15 amino acids. The ends were cut back, 2 bases at V and 2 bases at J, with 13 bases in the middle. CDR1 and CDR2 (germline): MNHEY, SVGAGI. CDR3 in DNA: TGTGCCAGCAGTTACGGAGAGGGGATTCCCTACGAGCAGTACTTC. Amino acid sequence: CASSYGEGIPYEQYF.

This clonotype was detected once. J is TRBJ2-1 and V is TRBV20-1; TRBD2 matches at 10 bases. Germline assignment: CDR1 DFQATT and CDR2 SNEGSKA (reference sequence). The CDR3 sequence is 13 residues long. CDR3: CSRVLAGPNEQFF. The CDR3 coding sequence is TGCAGCAGGGTACTAGCGGGACCCAATGAGCAGTTCTTC.

This clonotype was counted a few times. The rearrangement joins TRBV7-2 to TRBJ2-2; D possibly corresponds to TRBD2 (5 bases). V lost 2 bases and J lost 4, with 14 bases in between. CDR1 and CDR2 from the germline V gene are SGHTA and FQGNSA. The CDR3 contains 16 residues. The CDR3 protein is CASSLSTGLATGELFF. DNA for the CDR3: TGTGCCAGCAGCTTATCCACCGGACTCGCCACCGGGGAGCTGTTTTTT.

This clonotype appeared a few times. This chain joins TRBV7-9 and TRBJ1-6; TRBD1 is a possible D gene (5 bases). Germline values: CDR1 SEHNR, CDR2 FQNEAQ (reference sequence). This CDR3 has 17 residues. V lost 1 base and J lost 7, with 17 bases in between. The CDR3 DNA is TGTGCCAGCAGCTTAGTCGACGGTGGCGGGGGAAATTCACCCCTCCACTTT. Translation gives CASSLVDGGGGNSPLHF.

This chain links TRBV7-2 with TRBJ1-3; TRBD1 matches at 7 bases. The CDR3 has 16 amino acids. J was trimmed by 3 bases and V by 4 bases; bases with no gene match: 9. The germline V gene has CDR1 SGHTA and CDR2 FQGNSA. CDR3 DNA sequence: TGTGCCAGCAGCTCGTACGACAGGGTGTATGGAAACACCATATATTTT. Protein sequence: CASSSYDRVYGNTIYF.

This clonotype was detected a few times. The rearrangement uses TRBV13 and TRBJ1-5; 7 bases fit TRBD1. The CDR3 consists of 16 residues. Unmatched junction bases numbered 8, after V lost 5 bases and J lost 1 base. CDR1 and CDR2 (germline): PRHDT, FYEKMQ (reference sequence). The CDR3 is CASSLSSQGSNQPQHF. CDR3 nucleotide sequence: TGTGCCAGCAGCCTATCCTCACAGGGGAGCAATCAGCCCCAGCATTTT.

The chain is built from TRBV27 and TRBJ2-4; D may be TRBD1 (5 bases). The CDR3 spans 12 residues. Between the trimmed V and J ends, which lost 8 bases and 3 bases, there was a span of 8 bases. Germline CDR1 MNHEY, CDR2 SMNVEV (reference sequence). The DNA of the CDR3 is TGTGCCAGCGGGGCTGGCAAAAACATTCAGTACTTC. Amino acids: CASGAGKNIQYF.

J is TRBJ2-3 and V is TRBV20-1; 10 bases line up with TRBD2. CDR3 length: 16 residues. Germline loops: CDR1 DFQATT, CDR2 SNEGSKA (reference sequence). Trimming removed 1 base from V and 6 bases from J; junction bases left unmatched: 10. As DNA, the CDR3 is TGCAGTGCTAGAGCTAGCGGGAGCGTACATACTGATACGCAGTATTTT. It specifies CSARASGSVHTDTQYF.